This T cell receptor beta chain is drawn from a study of response to subunit inactivated influenza vaccine. Whole-study findings and limits: It was suggested by the authors that few new T cells are recruited by each seasonal influenza vaccination.

The ends lost 0 bases at V and 0 bases at J; junction bases unmatched: 14. Per germline, CDR1 DFQATT and CDR2 SNEGSKA (reference sequence). The CDR3 is 18 amino acids. As for this clonotype: The antigen is not known.

From the RT-PCR reads, TCRdb called clonotypes with MiXCR, one entry per CDR3 protein. The sample consists of a few hundred thousand distinct CDR3 sequences, 12% to 15% of them appearing once. The sequenced sample was PBMCs from blood, obtained 11 to 12 days after vaccination. The source of this sequence is a man aged 50-60 years who received an inactivated influenza vaccine. The chain is built from TRBV20-1 and TRBJ2-7; 7 bases fit TRBD2. The CDR3 DNA is TGCAGTGCTAGAGAATGGCGGGAGAGCCTACGAAGCTCCTACGAGCAGTACTTC. Translation gives CSAREWRESLRSSYEQYF.